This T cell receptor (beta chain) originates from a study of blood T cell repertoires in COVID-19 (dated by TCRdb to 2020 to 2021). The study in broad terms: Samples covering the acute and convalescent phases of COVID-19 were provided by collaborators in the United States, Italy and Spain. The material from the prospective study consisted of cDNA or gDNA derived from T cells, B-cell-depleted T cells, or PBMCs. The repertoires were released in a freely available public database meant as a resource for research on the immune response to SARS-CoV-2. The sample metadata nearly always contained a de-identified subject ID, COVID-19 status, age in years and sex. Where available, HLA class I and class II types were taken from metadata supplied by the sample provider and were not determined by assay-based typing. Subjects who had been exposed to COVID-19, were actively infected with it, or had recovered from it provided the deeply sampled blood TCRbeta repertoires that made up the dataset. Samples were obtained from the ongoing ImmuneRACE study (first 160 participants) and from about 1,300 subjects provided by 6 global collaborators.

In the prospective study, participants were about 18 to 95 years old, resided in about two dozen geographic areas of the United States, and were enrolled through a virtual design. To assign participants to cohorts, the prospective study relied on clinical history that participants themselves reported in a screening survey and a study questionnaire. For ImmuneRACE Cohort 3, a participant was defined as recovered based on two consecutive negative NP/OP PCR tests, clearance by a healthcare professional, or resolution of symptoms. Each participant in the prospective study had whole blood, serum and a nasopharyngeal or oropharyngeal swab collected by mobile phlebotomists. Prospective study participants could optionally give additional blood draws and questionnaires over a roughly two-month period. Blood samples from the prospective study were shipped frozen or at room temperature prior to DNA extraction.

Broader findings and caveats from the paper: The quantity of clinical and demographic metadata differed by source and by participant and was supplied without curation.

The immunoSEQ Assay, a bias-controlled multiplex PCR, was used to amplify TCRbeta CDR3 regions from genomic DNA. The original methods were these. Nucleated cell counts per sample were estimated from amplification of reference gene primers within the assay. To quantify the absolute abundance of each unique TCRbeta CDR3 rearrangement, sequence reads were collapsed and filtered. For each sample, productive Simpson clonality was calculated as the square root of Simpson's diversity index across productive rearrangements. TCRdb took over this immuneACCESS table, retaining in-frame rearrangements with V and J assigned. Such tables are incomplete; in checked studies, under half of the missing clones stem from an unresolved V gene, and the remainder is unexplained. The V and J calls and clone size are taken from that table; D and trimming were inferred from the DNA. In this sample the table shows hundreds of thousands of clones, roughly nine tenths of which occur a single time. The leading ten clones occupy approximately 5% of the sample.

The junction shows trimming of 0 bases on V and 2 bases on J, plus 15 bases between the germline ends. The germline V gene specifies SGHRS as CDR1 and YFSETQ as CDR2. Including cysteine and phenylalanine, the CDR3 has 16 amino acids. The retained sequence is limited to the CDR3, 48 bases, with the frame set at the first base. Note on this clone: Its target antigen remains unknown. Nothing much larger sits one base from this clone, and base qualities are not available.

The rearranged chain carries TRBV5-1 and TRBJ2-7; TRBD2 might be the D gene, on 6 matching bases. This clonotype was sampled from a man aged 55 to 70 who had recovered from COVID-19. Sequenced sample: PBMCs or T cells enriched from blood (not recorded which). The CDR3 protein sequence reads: CASSLGSLASTYEQYF. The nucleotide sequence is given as TGCGCCAGCAGCTTGGGATCGCTAGCGTCAACCTACGAGCAGTACTTC.